These T cell receptor beta chains were read from a single sample in a study of chemoradiotherapy in HPV16-positive cancers. The method was immunoSEQ multiplex PCR; TCRdb's version includes in-frame clones alone and lacks a portion of them. The data contain over 5,000 clones, 65% to 80% of them singletons. Here the sequenced sample was tumor tissue, taken from a patient who underwent chemoradiotherapy. These receptors came from a human donor with HPV-associated anogenital cancer. CDR3s include the opening cysteine and the closing phenylalanine or tryptophan.

TRBV5-1	TRBJ2-2	CASSLDVQGWSGSPGELFF
TRBV7-9	TRBJ2-3	CASSLRGQVSTDTQYF
TRBV30	TRBJ1-2	CAWKLDGPYGYTF
TRBV10-3	TRBJ1-5	CAIRSGSNQPQHF
TRBV9	TRBJ2-7	CASSVGASPGEQYF
TRBV7-9	TRBJ2-3	CASSLHTGGGNTQYF
TRBV6-4	TRBJ1-5	CASSDGGQGVRLQHF
TRBV7-6	TRBJ2-3	CASRQHGRGYTDTQYF
TRBV12-1	TRBJ1-1	CASRTNDPGRTEAFF
TRBV7-2	TRBJ2-5	CASSSRRETQYF
TRBV11-3	TRBJ1-5	CASSFGSNQPQHF
TRBV6-1	TRBJ2-3	CASREEGSADTQYF
TRBV7-9	TRBJ1-2	CASNTTGTENYGYTF
TRBV19	TRBJ2-5	CASSPGLAGVQETQYF
TRBV13	TRBJ1-4	CASSLMYGEGSTNEKLFF
TRBV12-5	TRBJ2-6	CASGTYNAGQSRANVLTF
TRBV29-1	TRBJ2-6	CSAGAGGGSGANVLTF
TRBV14	TRBJ1-4	CASSQATQGFEKLFF
TRBV10-3	TRBJ2-1	CATDKNGQGGGEQFF
TRBV2	TRBJ2-5	CASKRTGKKTQYF
TRBV27	TRBJ2-7	CASSFGGGTYEQYF
TRBV19	TRBJ2-7	CASSVGLHFEQYF
TRBV11-3	TRBJ2-7	CASSSTGTSGSRGYEQYF
TRBV7-8	TRBJ1-5	CASKATVNQPQHF
TRBV28	TRBJ2-7	CASTLSQGLTYEQYF
TRBV25-1	TRBJ2-7	CASSPLGQDGDYEQYF
TRBV7-9	TRBJ1-2	CASSYWGVYGYTF
TRBV28	TRBJ1-5	CASSLYGGSQPQHF
TRBV4-2	TRBJ2-7	CASSPSRRVASYEQYF
TRBV30	TRBJ2-1	CAYQDPVRGRNEQFF
TRBV7-9	TRBJ2-3	CASSLTWETDTQYF
TRBV12-5	TRBJ1-3	CASGYLGQGGGSGNTIYF
TRBV7-7	TRBJ2-5	CASSLGLRETQYF
TRBV5-5	TRBJ1-5	CASSLSAPRDQPQHF
TRBV15	TRBJ2-3	CATRGSGSGTDTQYF
TRBV7-9	TRBJ2-7	CASSNPESYEQYF
TRBV30	TRBJ2-3	CAWGPGSVADTQYF
TRBV13	TRBJ2-3	CASSPTTLAGGADTQYF
TRBV11-3	TRBJ2-2	CASSFEGNTGELFF
TRBV5-4	TRBJ2-5	CASAIIGLAGGSETQYF
TRBV4-3	TRBJ2-3	CASSQDGLAGVGDTQYF
TRBV19	TRBJ2-5	CASSDTLKETQYF
TRBV29-1	TRBJ1-2	CSVEGWQANYGYTF
TRBV10-3	TRBJ1-3	CAINPGGSSGNTIYF
TRBV5-1	TRBJ1-1	CASAAGMNTEAFF
TRBV11-1	-	CASSHSPGVEQYF
TRBV28	TRBJ2-1	CASSPLERVYNEQFF
TRBV19	TRBJ2-1	CASSSTRGYNEQFF
TRBV5-1	TRBJ2-3	CASIDSGGTDTQYF
TRBV4-2	TRBJ2-1	CASSQDLAEPYNEQFF
TRBV7-2	TRBJ2-1	CASSLRDRVGEQFF
TRBV11-1	TRBJ2-7	CASSDNRDYEQYF
TRBV11-3	TRBJ2-5	CASSLGTGWETQYF
TRBV7-9	TRBJ2-3	CASSPRVGASRDTQYF
TRBV6-5	TRBJ1-1	CASSYSSGTASTEAFF